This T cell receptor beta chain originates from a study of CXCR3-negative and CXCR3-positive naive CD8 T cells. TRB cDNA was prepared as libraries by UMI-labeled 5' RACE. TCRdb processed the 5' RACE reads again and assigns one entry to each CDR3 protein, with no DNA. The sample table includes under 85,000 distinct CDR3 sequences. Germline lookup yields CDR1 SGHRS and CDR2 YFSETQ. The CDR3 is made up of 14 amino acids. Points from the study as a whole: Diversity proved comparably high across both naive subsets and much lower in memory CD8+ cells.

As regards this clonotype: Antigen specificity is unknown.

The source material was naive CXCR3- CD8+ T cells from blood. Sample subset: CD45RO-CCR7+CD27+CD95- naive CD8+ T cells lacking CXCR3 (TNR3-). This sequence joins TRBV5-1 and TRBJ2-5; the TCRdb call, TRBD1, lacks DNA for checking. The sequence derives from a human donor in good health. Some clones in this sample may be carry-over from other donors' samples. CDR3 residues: CASSPGDRKETQYF. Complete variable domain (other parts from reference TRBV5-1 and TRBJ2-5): KAGVTQTPRYLIKTRGQQVTLSCSPISGHRSVSWYQQTPGQGLQFLFEYFSETQRNKGNFPGRFSGRQFSNSRSEMNVSTLELGDSALYLCASSPGDRKETQYFGPGTRLLVL.